A selection of T cell receptor beta chains follows, all from one sample in a study of shared clonotypes between healthy human individuals. The repertoire was sequenced with immunoSEQ multiplex PCR; TCRdb's copy has only in-frame clones and lacks some. The table has approximately 740,000 clones, approximately 79% seen once. The sample comprised memory CD4+ T cells sorted from blood. These TCRs come from a woman in her 30s in good health. The CDR3 runs from the conserved cysteine through the conserved F or W. Fields, in order: CDR3 DNA, CDR3 protein, V gene, clone size, J gene, D gene. The D gene is left open where the match is weak. The size field is filled for only some rows; it gives once, few, many or a size class.

TGCGCCAGCAGCCCGGGACATAATGAAAAACTGTTTTTT | CASSPGHNEKLFF | TRBV5-1 | NA | TRBJ1-4 | NA
TGTGCCAGCAGTTTGAAGGGGGGGTGGAGGGAGCAGTACTTC | CASSLKGGWREQYF | TRBV28 | NA | TRBJ2-7 | NA
TGTGCCAGCAGTTTCCGGGCAGACAAAGCTTTCTTT | CASSFRADKAFF | TRBV28 | NA | TRBJ1-1 | NA
TGTGCCAGCAGCTCCCCCCCCCAGGGGACCCAGTACTTC | CASSSPPQGTQYF | TRBV7-3 | many | TRBJ2-5 | NA
TGTGCCAGTCGGGACACCCTTCAGCCCCAGCATTTT | CASRDTLQPQHF | TRBV28 | NA | TRBJ1-5 | NA
TGTGCCAGCAGCCCTCCCGGGGCCCGGGGGACCCAGTACTTC | CASSPPGARGTQYF | TRBV11-2 | NA | TRBJ2-5 | NA
TGTGCCAGCAGCCAACAAAACGATCAGGGAATGCAGTACTTC | CASSQQNDQGMQYF | TRBV7-7 | NA | TRBJ2-7 | NA
TGTGCCACCAGCAGAGTACAGGGCAATCTCAACACTGAAGCTTTCTTT | CATSRVQGNLNTEAFF | TRBV15 | NA | TRBJ1-1 | NA
TGTGCCAGCAGTGCGACCACCTACGAGCAGTACTTC | CASSATTYEQYF | TRBV6-1 | NA | TRBJ2-7 | NA
TGTGCCAGCTCCCCCTTCAAGACAGACAAAATGAACACTGAAGCTTTCTTT | CASSPFKTDKMNTEAFF | TRBV18 | NA | TRBJ1-1 | NA
TGTGCCAGTAGTCCCTTAGCGGGTCGTGATCCCAATGAGCAGTTCTTC | CASSPLAGRDPNEQFF | TRBV19 | NA | TRBJ2-1 | TRBD2
TGTGCCAGCAGCTTTCGCCGGAAGTCTAGCGTCTCCTACAATGAGCAGTTCTTC | CASSFRRKSSVSYNEQFF | TRBV7-2 | NA | TRBJ2-1 | NA
TGCGCCAGCAGCCTCGGGGAAAGCTACAATGAGCAGTTCTTC | CASSLGESYNEQFF | TRBV5-1 | many | TRBJ2-1 | NA
TGCGCCAGCAGGCCCGGGACAGAAACCGGGGAGCTGTTTTTT | CASRPGTETGELFF | TRBV5-1 | NA | TRBJ2-2 | TRBD1
TGTGCCAGCAGTGGCGGGGCGGCCAGCGGGAGACGGGGAAACATTCAGTACTTC | CASSGGAASGRRGNIQYF | TRBV27 | NA | TRBJ2-4 | TRBD2
TGTGCCAGCAGTGAAAGGCCCTATGGCTACACCTTC | CASSERPYGYTF | TRBV2 | NA | TRBJ1-2 | NA
TGTGCCAGCAGTGCACAGGGCGGCAATCAGCCCCAGCATTTT | CASSAQGGNQPQHF | TRBV6-1 | once | TRBJ1-5 | NA
TGTGCCAGCAGCTTTGACAGGCAGACAGATACGCAGTATTTT | CASSFDRQTDTQYF | TRBV11-2 | NA | TRBJ2-3 | NA
TGTGCCAGGCGGGACAGCGGCACAGATACGCAGTATTTT | CARRDSGTDTQYF | TRBV2 | NA | TRBJ2-3 | NA
TGTGCCAGCGTAGTTAGGGGCCCCGCGAACTATGGCTACACCTTC | CASVVRGPANYGYTF | TRBV28 | NA | TRBJ1-2 | NA
TGTGCCAGCAGTTTCACGTCTGATGAGCAGTTCTTC | CASSFTSDEQFF | TRBV6-6 | NA | TRBJ2-1 | NA
TGCAGCGTTGAAATTTCGGGCACCATATATTTT | CSVEISGTIYF | TRBV29-1 | NA | TRBJ1-3 | NA
TGTGCCAGCAGCCCCCTGTTCAGGGGCGGAAACACCATATATTTT | CASSPLFRGGNTIYF | TRBV9 | NA | TRBJ1-3 | NA
TGTGCCAGCAGTAGCCTAAATGAGCAGTTCTTC | CASSSLNEQFF | TRBV5-4 | NA | TRBJ2-1 | NA
TGTGCCAGCAGTCGTAGAAATCCCGGGGAGCTGTTTTTT | CASSRRNPGELFF | TRBV7-6 | NA | TRBJ2-2 | NA
TGTGCCAGCAGCCTACGGACAGGGGGCGCTGGCTACACCTTC | CASSLRTGGAGYTF | TRBV7-8 | NA | TRBJ1-2 | TRBD1
TGTGCCAGCAGACCACTAGACACAGATACGCAGTATTTT | CASRPLDTDTQYF | TRBV6-6 | NA | TRBJ2-3 | NA
TGTGCCAGCAGTTTGAACATGGACAATCAGCCCCAGCATTTT | CASSLNMDNQPQHF | TRBV28 | NA | TRBJ1-5 | NA
TGTGCCAGCACTCAGACTTTGAACACTGAAGCTTTCTTT | CASTQTLNTEAFF | TRBV7-2 | NA | TRBJ1-1 | NA
TGTGCCAGCAGCATAGCGGGAGGTGCGGAGACCCAGTACTTC | CASSIAGGAETQYF | TRBV5-4 | once | TRBJ2-5 | TRBD2
TGCAGTGCTAAGATTGACAGGAAAGCTTTCTTT | CSAKIDRKAFF | TRBV20-1 | NA | TRBJ1-1 | NA
TGTGCCAGCAGCTTATTTAATCAGCCCCAGCATTTT | CASSLFNQPQHF | TRBV7-2 | NA | TRBJ1-5 | NA
TGTGCCAGCAGTGAATGGGGCGGCCGATCGTACGAGCAGTACTTC | CASSEWGGRSYEQYF | TRBV6-1 | NA | TRBJ2-7 | NA
TGTGCCAGCAGCTTAGATAGCGGGAGTTCCAACGTCCTGACTTTC | CASSLDSGSSNVLTF | TRBV7-2 | NA | TRBJ2-6 | TRBD2
TGTGCCAGTAGTATACTAGCGGGAGGGGGAAATGAGCAGTTCTTC | CASSILAGGGNEQFF | TRBV19 | NA | TRBJ2-1 | TRBD2
TGTGCCAGCAGCCCATCTGGGACAGGGAACACCGGGGAGCTGTTTTTT | CASSPSGTGNTGELFF | TRBV28 | NA | TRBJ2-2 | TRBD1
TGCGCCAGCAGTCGTGGGCGCCTCTCGGAGCAGTACTTC | CASSRGRLSEQYF | TRBV4-1 | few | TRBJ2-7 | NA
TGCGCCAGCAGCTTCGGACAAGAGGGTACTGAAGCTTTCTTT | CASSFGQEGTEAFF | TRBV5-1 | once | TRBJ1-1 | NA
TGCAGCGCTTTTCCGAGAACTAGGGGAGAGACCCAGTACTTC | CSAFPRTRGETQYF | TRBV29-1 | NA | TRBJ2-5 | NA
TGTGCCAGCAGCGAAACGACAGGGCCAGAGACCCAGTACTTC | CASSETTGPETQYF | TRBV7-9 | NA | TRBJ2-5 | TRBD1
TGTGCCATCAGGGGCCCCGGGACGGGAAAGGACGAGCAGTACTTC | CAIRGPGTGKDEQYF | TRBV10-3 | NA | TRBJ2-7 | NA
TGTGCCAGCAGCTTAGGTGCCCTAAGTCCCAATGAGCAGTTCTTC | CASSLGALSPNEQFF | TRBV7-2 | few | TRBJ2-1 | NA
TGTGCCAGCACCAGTAGCGGGGGTAGTCGGGAGCAGTTCTTC | CASTSSGGSREQFF | TRBV6-1 | NA | TRBJ2-1 | TRBD2
TGTGCCAGCAGTTCCCTAGGGGGCAGGGACCCTGGCTACACCTTC | CASSSLGGRDPGYTF | TRBV28 | NA | TRBJ1-2 | TRBD1
TGTGCCAGCAGCCCAAACGTTTTGGGCACAGATACGCAGTATTTT | CASSPNVLGTDTQYF | TRBV7-2 | NA | TRBJ2-3 | NA
TGCGCCAGCAGCACCGACAGCCTTTCATCCTACGAGCAGTACTTC | CASSTDSLSSYEQYF | TRBV5-1 | NA | TRBJ2-7 | NA
TGCGCCAGCAGCTTACTAGCGGCACTTTACAATGAGCAGTTCTTC | CASSLLAALYNEQFF | TRBV5-1 | once | TRBJ2-1 | TRBD2
TGTGCCACCTTAATGCTCCAGGGGTCTGGCTACACCTTC | CATLMLQGSGYTF | TRBV10-3 | NA | TRBJ1-2 | NA
TGTGCCAGCATAAGTTCGGAGTACAATGAGCAGTTCTTC | CASISSEYNEQFF | TRBV2 | NA | TRBJ2-1 | NA
TGTGCCAGCAGTTTTACCCAGGACCCTTACGAGCAGTACTTC | CASSFTQDPYEQYF | TRBV27 | NA | TRBJ2-7 | NA
TGTGCCAGCAACCTGTCCGGGCAGGGTAGCACAGATACGCAGTATTTT | CASNLSGQGSTDTQYF | TRBV7-8 | few | TRBJ2-3 | NA